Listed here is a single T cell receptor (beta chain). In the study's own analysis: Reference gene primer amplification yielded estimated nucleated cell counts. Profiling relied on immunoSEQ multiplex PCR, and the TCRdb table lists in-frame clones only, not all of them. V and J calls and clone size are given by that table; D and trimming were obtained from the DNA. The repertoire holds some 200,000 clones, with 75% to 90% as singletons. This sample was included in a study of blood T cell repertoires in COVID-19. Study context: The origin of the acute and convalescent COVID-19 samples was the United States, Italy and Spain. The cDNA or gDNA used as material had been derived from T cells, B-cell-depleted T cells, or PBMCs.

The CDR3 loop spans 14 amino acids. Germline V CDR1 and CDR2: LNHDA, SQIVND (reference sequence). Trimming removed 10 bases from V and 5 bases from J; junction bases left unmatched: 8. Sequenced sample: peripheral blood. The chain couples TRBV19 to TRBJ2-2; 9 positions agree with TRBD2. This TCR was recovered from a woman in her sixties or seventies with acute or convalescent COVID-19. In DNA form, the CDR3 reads TGTGCCACCCAGACTAGCGGTTGGACCGGGGAGCTGTTTTTT. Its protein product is CATQTSGWTGELFF.